This T cell receptor (beta chain) was identified during a study of blood T cell repertoires in COVID-19. The wider study: Collection of acute and convalescent COVID-19 samples took place in the United States, Italy and Spain. PBMCs, B-cell-depleted T cells, or T cells provided the cDNA or gDNA that made up the material.

Authors' methods: Researchers report that nucleated cell counts were estimated from reference gene primer amplification. Only in-frame clones appear in the TCRdb table, and some are missing; sequencing was by immunoSEQ multiplex PCR. V, J and clone size are taken as reported in that table, and D and trimming were inferred from the DNA itself. The data contain roughly 40,000 clones, more than 75% of them singletons. V shed 3 bases and J 0 bases; nucleotides not matched to a gene: 9. The CDR3 runs to 17 residues. Germline V CDR1 and CDR2: SGHRS, YFSETQ. Material for sequencing was peripheral blood. This sequence joins TRBV5-1 and TRBJ2-7; 10 bases are shared with TRBD1. The source of this sequence is a man aged 65-85 years with acute or convalescent COVID-19. CDR3 in amino acids: CASSYGTGATRSYEQYF. DNA for the CDR3: TGCGCCAGCAGCTACGGGACAGGGGCCACCCGCTCCTACGAGCAGTACTTC. The variable domain in full, completed from reference TRBV5-1 and TRBJ2-7, reads KAGVTQTPRYLIKTRGQQVTLSCSPISGHRSVSWYQQTPGQGLQFLFEYFSETQRNKGNFPGRFSGRQFSNSRSEMNVSTLELGDSALYLCASSYGTGATRSYEQYFGPGTRLTVT.